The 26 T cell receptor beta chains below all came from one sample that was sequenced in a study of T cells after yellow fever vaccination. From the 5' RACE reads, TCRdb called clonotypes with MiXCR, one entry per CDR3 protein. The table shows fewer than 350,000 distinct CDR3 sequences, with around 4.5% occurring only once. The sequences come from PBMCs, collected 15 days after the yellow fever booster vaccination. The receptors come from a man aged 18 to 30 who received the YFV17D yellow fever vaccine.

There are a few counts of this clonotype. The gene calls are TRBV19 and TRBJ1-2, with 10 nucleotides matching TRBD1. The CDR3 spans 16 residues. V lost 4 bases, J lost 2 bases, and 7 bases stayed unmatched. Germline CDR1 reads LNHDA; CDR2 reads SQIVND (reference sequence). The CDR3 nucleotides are TGTGCCAGTAGTACGTCCATGGACAGGGGGAACTATGGCTACACCTTC. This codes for CASSTSMDRGNYGYTF.

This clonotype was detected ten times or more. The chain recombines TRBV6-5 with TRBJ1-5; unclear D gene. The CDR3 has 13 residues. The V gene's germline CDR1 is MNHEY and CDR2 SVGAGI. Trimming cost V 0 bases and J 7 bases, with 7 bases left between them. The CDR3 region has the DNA TGTGCCAGCAGTTACTCCCAGGAACAGCCCCAGCATTTT. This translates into CASSYSQEQPQHF.

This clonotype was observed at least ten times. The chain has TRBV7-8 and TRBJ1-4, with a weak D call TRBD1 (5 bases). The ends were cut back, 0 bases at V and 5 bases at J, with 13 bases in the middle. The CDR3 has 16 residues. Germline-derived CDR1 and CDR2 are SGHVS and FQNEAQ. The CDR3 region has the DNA TGTGCCAGCAGCTTAGCGTGGGGCAGGCGGAATGAAAAACTGTTTTTT. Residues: CASSLAWGRRNEKLFF.

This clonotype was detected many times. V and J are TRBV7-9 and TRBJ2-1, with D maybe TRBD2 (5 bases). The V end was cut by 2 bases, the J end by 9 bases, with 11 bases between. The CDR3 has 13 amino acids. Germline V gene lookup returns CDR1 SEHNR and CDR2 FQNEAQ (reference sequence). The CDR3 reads CASSLLGSGEQFF. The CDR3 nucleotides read TGTGCCAGCAGCTTATTGGGAAGCGGTGAGCAGTTCTTC. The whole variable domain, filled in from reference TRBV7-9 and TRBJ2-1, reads DTGVSQNPRHKITKRGQNVTFRCDPISEHNRLYWYRQTLGQGPEFLTYFQNEAQLEKSRLLSDRFSAERPKGSFSTLEIQRTEQGDSAMYLCASSLLGSGEQFFGPGTRLTVL.

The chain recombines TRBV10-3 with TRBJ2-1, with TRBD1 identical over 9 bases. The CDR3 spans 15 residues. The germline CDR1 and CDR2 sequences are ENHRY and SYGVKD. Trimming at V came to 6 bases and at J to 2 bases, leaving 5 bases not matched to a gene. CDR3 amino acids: CAIRTGTGPYNEQFF. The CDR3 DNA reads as TGTGCCATCAGAACCGGGACAGGGCCCTACAATGAGCAGTTCTTC.

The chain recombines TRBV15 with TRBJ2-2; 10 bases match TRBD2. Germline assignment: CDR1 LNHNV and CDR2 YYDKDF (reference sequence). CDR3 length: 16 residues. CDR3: CGTSSRGSGGTGELFF. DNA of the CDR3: TGTGGGACCAGCAGTCGGGGTAGCGGGGGGACCGGGGAGCTGTTTTTT.

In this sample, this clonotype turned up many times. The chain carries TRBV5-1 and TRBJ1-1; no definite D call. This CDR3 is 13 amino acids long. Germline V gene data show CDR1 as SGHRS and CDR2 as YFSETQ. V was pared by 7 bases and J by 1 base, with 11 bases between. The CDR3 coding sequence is TGCGCCAGCGGTGAAGTCGGGAACACTGAAGCTTTCTTT. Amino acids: CASGEVGNTEAFF.

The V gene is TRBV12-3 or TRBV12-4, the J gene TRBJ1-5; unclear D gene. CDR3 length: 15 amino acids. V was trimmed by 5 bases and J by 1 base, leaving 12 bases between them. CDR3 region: CASSGRTKSNQPQHF. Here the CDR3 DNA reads TGTGCCAGCAGTGGACGGACTAAGAGCAATCAGCCCCAGCATTTT.

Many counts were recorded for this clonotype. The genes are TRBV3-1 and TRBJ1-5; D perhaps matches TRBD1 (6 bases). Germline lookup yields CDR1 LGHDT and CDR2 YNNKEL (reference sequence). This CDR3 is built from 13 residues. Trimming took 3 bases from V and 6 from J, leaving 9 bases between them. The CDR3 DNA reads TGTGCCAGCAGCCATTACAGGGCTCAGCCCCAGCATTTT. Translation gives CASSHYRAQPQHF.

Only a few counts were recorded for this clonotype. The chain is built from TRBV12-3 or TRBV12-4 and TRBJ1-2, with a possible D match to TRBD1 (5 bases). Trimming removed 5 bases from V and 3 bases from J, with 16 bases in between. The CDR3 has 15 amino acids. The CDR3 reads CASSERGLGDYGYTF. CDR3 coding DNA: TGTGCCAGCAGTGAACGGGGCCTGGGGGACTATGGCTACACCTTC.

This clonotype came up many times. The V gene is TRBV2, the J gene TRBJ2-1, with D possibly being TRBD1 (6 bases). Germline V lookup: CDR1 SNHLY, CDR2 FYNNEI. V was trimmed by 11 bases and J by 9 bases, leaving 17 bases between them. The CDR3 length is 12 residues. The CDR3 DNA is TGTGCCGGCCGGCCCCAGGGGCCTGAGCAGTTCTTC. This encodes CAGRPQGPEQFF. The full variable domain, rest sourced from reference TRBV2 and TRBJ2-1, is EPEVTQTPSHQVTQMGQEVILRCVPISNHLYFYWYRQILGQKVEFLVSFYNNEISEKSEIFDDQFSVERPDGSNFTLKIRSTKLEDSAMYFCAGRPQGPEQFFGPGTRLTVL.

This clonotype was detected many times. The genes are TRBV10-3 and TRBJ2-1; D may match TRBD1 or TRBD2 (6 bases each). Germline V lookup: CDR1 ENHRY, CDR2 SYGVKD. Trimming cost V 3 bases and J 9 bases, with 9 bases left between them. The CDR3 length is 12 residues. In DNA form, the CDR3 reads TGTGCCATCAGTGACCGGGGGCGTGAGCAGTTCTTC. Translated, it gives CAISDRGREQFF.

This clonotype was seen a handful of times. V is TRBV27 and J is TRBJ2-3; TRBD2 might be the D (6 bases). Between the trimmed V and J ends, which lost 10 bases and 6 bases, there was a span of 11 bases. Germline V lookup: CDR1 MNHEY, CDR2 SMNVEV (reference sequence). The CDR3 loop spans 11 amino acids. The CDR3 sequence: CANNGGDTQYF. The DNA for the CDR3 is TGTGCCAACAACGGAGGGGATACGCAGTATTTT.

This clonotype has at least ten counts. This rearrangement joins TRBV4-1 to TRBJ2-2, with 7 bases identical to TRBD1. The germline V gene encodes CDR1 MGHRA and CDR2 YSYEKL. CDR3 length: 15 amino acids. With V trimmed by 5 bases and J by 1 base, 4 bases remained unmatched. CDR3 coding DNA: TGCGCCAGCAGCAGAGGACAGGAGAACACCGGGGAGCTGTTTTTT. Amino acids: CASSRGQENTGELFF.

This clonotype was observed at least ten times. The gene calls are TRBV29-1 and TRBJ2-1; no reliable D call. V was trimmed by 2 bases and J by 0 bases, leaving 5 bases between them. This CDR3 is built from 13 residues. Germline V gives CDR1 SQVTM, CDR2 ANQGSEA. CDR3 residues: CSVEQSSYNEQFF. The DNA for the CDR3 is TGCAGCGTTGAACAGAGCTCCTACAATGAGCAGTTCTTC.

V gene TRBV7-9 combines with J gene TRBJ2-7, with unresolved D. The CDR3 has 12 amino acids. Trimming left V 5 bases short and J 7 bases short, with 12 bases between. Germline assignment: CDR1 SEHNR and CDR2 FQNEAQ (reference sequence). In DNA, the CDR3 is TGTGCCAGCAGCCCGGGTAGCAGTGAGCAGTACTTC. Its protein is CASSPGSSEQYF.

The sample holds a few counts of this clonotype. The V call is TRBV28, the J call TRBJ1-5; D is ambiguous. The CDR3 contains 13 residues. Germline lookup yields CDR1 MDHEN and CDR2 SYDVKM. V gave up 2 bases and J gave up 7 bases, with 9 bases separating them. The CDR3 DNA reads TGTGCCAGCAGTTTAAATCGACTACAGCCCCAGCATTTT. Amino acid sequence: CASSLNRLQPQHF.

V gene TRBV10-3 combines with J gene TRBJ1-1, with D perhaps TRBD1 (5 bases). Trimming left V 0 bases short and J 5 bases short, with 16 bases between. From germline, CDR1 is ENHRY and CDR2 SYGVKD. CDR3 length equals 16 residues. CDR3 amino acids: CAISESARVGETEAFF. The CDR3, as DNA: TGTGCCATCAGTGAGTCGGCCAGGGTAGGGGAGACTGAAGCTTTCTTT.

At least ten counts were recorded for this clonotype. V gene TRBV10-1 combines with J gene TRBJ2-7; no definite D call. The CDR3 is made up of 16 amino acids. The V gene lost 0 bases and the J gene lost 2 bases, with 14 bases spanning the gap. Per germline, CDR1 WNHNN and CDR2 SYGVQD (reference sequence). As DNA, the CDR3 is TGCGCCAGCAGTGAGTCTCTGGTCTGGGGTCCCTACGAGCAGTACTTC. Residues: CASSESLVWGPYEQYF.

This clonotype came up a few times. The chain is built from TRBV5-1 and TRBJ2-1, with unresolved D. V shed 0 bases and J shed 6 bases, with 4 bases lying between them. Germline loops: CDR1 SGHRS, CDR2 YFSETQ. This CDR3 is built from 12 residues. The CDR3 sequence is CASSLESNEQFF. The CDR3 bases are TGCGCCAGCAGCTTGGAAAGCAATGAGCAGTTCTTC.

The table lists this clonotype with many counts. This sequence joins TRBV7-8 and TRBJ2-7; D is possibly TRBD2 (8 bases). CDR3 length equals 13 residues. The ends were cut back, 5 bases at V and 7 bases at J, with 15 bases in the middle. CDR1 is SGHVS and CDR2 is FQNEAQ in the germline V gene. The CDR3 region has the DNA TGTGCCAGCAGCCCGGGAGGGACAGCTGAGCAGTACGTC. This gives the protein CASSPGGTAEQYV.

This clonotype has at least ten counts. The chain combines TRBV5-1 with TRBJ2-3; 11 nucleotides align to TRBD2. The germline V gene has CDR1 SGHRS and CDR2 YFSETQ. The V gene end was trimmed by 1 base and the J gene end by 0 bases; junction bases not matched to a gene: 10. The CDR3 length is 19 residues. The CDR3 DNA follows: TGCGCCAGCAGCTTGTGGGAGACTAGCGGGACCACTAGCACAGATACGCAGTATTTT. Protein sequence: CASSLWETSGTTSTDTQYF.

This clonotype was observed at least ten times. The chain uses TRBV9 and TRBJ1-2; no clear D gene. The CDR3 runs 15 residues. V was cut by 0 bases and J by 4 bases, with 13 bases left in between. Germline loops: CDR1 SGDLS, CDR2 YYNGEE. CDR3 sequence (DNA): TGTGCCAGCAGCGTAGCTACTGGCCTGGCCTATGGCTACACCTTC. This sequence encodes CASSVATGLAYGYTF.

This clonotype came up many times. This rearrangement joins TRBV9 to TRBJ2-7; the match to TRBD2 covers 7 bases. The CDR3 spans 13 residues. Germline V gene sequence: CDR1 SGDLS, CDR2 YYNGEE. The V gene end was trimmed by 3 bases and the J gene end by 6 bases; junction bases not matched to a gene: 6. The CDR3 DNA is TGTGCCAGCAGCGCTACTAGCGTCGGCGAGCAGTACGTC. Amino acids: CASSATSVGEQYV.

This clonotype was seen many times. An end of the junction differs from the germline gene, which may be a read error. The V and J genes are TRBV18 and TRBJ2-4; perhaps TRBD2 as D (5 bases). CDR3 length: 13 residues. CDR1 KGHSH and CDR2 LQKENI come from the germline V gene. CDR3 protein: CASSPPGIGVLHF. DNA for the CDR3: TGTGCCAGCTCACCACCGGGGATCGGGGTGCTGCACTTC.

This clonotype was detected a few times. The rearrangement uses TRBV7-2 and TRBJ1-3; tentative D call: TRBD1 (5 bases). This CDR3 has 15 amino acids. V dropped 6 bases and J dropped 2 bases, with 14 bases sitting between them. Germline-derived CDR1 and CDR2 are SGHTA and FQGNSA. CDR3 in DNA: TGTGCCAGCAGTCCTTTCTCACAGGCTGGAAACACCATATATTTT. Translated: CASSPFSQAGNTIYF. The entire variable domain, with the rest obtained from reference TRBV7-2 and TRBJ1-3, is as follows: GAGVSQSPSNKVTEKGKDVELRCDPISGHTALYWYRQSLGQGLEFLIYFQGNSAPDKSGLPSDRFSAERTGGSVSTLTIQRTQQEDSAVYLCASSPFSQAGNTIYFGEGSWLTVV.